The clone carrying this T cell receptor beta chain was recorded many times. These data are taken from a study of T-cell reconstitution after alpha-beta-depleted transplantation in children. This CDR3 has 13 amino acids. V was pared by 1 base and J by 4 bases, with 8 bases between. Germline CDR1 SGHVS, CDR2 FQNEAQ. Unique molecular identifiers were incorporated during preparation of the TCRbeta library. TCRdb redid the calling of the PCR reads with MiXCR, one entry per CDR3 protein. The table has 200,000 to 250,000 distinct CDR3 sequences, 9.7% seen once. This TCR was recovered from a human donor who donated a stem cell graft to a child with SCID. The sample in question was PBMCs from the stem cell graft donor, obtained from the stem cell graft. The chain couples TRBV7-8 to TRBJ2-7; tentative D call: TRBD2 (5 bases). CDR3: CASSLGRDYEQYF. The DNA of the CDR3 is TGTGCCAGCAGCTTAGGCCGGGATTACGAGCAGTACTTC.